This T cell receptor beta chain was sequenced for a study of CD8 T cells in ankylosing spondylitis. V lost 3 bases, J lost 1 base, and 13 bases lay in between. Germline loops: CDR1 ENHRY, CDR2 SYGVKD. This CDR3 spans 16 amino acids. One entry per CDR3 protein results from TCRdb running MiXCR on the 5' RACE reads. The repertoire holds 350,000 or so distinct CDR3 sequences, with over 12% as singletons. V gene TRBV10-3 combines with J gene TRBJ1-5, with D uncertain. The receptor was isolated from a male donor with ankylosing spondylitis or in good health (not recorded which). Sequenced: blood, either unsorted or a sorted T cell fraction (not recorded which). The CDR3 DNA is TGTGCCATCAGTGAAAGGGTCCTGGGCAGCAATCAGCCCCAGCATTTT. This sequence encodes CAISERVLGSNQPQHF.